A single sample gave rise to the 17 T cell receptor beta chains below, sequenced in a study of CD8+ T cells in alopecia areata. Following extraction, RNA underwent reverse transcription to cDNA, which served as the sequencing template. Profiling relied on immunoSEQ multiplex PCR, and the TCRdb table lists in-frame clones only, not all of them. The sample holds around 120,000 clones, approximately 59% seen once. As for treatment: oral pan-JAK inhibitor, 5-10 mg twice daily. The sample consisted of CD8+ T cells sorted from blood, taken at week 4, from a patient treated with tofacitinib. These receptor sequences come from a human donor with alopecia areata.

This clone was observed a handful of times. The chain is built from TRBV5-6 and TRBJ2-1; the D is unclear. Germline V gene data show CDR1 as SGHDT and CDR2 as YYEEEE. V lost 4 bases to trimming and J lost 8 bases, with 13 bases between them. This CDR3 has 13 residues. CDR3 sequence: CASSPNFMDEQFF. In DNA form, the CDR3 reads TGTGCCAGCAGCCCCAACTTCATGGATGAGCAGTTCTTC.

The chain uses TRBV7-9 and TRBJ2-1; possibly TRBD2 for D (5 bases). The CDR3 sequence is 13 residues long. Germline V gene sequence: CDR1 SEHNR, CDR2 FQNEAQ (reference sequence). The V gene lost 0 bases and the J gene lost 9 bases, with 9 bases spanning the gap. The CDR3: CASSLASVGEQFF. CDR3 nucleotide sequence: TGTGCCAGCAGCTTAGCTAGCGTTGGTGAGCAGTTCTTC.

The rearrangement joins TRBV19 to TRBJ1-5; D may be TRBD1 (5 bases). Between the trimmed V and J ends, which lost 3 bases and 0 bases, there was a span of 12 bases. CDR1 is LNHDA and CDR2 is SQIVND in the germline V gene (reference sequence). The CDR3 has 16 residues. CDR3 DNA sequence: TGTGCCAGTAGTATGAGGGACTGGGTTAGCAATCAGCCCCAGCATTTT. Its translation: CASSMRDWVSNQPQHF.

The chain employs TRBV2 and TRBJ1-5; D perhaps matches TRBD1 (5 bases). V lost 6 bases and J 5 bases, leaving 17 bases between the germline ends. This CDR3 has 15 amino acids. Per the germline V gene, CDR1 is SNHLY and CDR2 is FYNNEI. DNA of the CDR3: TGTGCCAGCAGCCCGACAGAGGCAGGGTATCAGCCCCAGCATTTT. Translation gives CASSPTEAGYQPQHF.

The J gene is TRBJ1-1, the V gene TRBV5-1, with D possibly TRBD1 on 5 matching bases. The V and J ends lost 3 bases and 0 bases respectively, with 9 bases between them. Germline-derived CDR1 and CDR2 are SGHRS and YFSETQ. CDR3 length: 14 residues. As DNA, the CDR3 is TGCGCCAGCAGCTCACCGGGGCTGAACACTGAAGCTTTCTTT. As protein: CASSSPGLNTEAFF.

CDR3 DNA: TGTGCCAGCAGCCACAGGGATAATGAAAAACTGTTTTTT. Protein sequence: CASSHRDNEKLFF. The rearrangement links TRBV7-9 to TRBJ1-4; maybe TRBD1 (6 bases). Trimming shortened V by 5 bases and J by 4 bases, and 8 bases separated the two germline ends. Germline loops: CDR1 SEHNR, CDR2 FQNEAQ (reference sequence). This CDR3 is built from 13 residues.

Here the CDR3 DNA reads TGTGCCAGTTTGGACCCCGGAGGCTCCTACGAGCAGTACTTC. This encodes CASLDPGGSYEQYF. The chain is built from TRBV2 and TRBJ2-7; weak D call: TRBD2 (5 bases). Germline CDR1 and CDR2: SNHLY and FYNNEI. The CDR3 sequence is 14 residues long. The V gene lost 9 bases and the J gene lost 0 bases, with 15 bases spanning the gap. Full variable domain (rest looked up from reference TRBV2 and TRBJ2-7): EPEVTQTPSHQVTQMGQEVILRCVPISNHLYFYWYRQILGQKVEFLVSFYNNEISEKSEIFDDQFSVERPDGSNFTLKIRSTKLEDSAMYFCASLDPGGSYEQYFGPGTRLTVT.

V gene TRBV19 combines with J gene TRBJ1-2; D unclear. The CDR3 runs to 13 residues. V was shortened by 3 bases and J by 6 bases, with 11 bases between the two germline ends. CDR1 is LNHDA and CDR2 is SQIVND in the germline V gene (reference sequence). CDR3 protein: CASSMSSPNGYTF. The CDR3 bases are TGTGCCAGTAGTATGTCGAGCCCGAATGGCTACACCTTC.

CDR3 in DNA: TGTGCCTGGAGTGGGTGGGGCTCTGGGGCCAACGTCCTGACTTTC. Its protein product is CAWSGWGSGANVLTF. This sequence joins TRBV30 and TRBJ2-6; D is unresolved. CDR3 size: 15 residues. In germline, CDR1 is GTSNPN, CDR2 SVGIG (reference sequence). With 1 base removed from V and 0 bases from J, the gap between germline ends came to 7 bases.

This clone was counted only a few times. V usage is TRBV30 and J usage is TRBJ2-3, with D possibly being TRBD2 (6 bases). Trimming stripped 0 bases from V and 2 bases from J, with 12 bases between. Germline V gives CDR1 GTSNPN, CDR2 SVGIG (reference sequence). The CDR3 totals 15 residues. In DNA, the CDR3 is TGTGCCTGGAGTGTGAAGCGGGCAGACACAGATACGCAGTATTTT. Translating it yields CAWSVKRADTDTQYF.

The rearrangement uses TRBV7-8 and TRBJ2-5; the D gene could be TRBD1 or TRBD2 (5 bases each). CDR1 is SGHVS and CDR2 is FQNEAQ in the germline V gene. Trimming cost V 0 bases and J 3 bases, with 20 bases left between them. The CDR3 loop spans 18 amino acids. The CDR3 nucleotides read TGTGCCAGCAGCTTAGCGTTCCGGGATCCTCTGGGGGAAGAGACCCAGTACTTC. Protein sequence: CASSLAFRDPLGEETQYF.

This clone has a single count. The DNA of the CDR3 is TGCGCCAGCAGCTTGGCGGGACAGGACTACGAGCAGTACTTC. Protein: CASSLAGQDYEQYF. V is TRBV5-1 and J is TRBJ2-7, with TRBD1 identical over 8 bases. The V gene's germline CDR1 is SGHRS and CDR2 YFSETQ. J lost 3 bases, V lost 0 bases, and 2 bases had no gene match. The CDR3 sequence is 14 residues long.

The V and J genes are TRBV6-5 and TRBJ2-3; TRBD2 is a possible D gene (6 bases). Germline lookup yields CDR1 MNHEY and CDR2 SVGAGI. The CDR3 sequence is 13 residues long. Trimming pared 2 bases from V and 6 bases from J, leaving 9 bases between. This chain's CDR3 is CASSYVREDTQYF. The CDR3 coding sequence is TGTGCCAGCAGTTACGTTCGGGAGGATACGCAGTATTTT.

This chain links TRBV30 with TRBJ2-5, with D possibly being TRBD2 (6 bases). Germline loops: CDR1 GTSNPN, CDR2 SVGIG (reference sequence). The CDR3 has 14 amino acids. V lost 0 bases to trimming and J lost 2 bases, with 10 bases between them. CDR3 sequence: CAWSVLRGQETQYF. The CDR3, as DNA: TGTGCCTGGAGTGTACTCCGGGGGCAAGAGACCCAGTACTTC.

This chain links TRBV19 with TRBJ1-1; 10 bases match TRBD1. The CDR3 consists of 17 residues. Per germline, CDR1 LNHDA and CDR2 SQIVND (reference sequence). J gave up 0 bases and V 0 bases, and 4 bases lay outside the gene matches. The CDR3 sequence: CASSIEWTGGLNTEAFF. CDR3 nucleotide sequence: TGTGCCAGTAGTATAGAATGGACAGGGGGACTGAACACTGAAGCTTTCTTT.

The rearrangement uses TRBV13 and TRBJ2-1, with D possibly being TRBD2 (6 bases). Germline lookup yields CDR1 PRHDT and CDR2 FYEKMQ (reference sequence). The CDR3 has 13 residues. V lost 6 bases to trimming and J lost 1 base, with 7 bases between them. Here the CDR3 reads CASRRGSYNEQFF. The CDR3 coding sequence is TGTGCCAGCAGACGGGGGTCCTACAATGAGCAGTTCTTC.

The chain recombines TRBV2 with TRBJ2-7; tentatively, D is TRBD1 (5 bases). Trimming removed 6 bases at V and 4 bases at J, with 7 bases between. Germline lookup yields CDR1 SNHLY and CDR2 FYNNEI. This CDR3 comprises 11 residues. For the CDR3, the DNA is TGTGCCAGCAGGGACATTTACGAGCAGTACTTC. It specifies CASRDIYEQYF.